This TCR beta chain was sequenced in a study of T cell responses to AZD1222 COVID-19 vaccine. V was trimmed by 5 bases and J by 0 bases, leaving 11 bases between them. This CDR3 has 15 residues. Germline assignment: CDR1 MDHEN and CDR2 SYDVKM. Generated by immunoSEQ multiplex PCR, the TCRdb table keeps only in-frame clones and is missing some. The data contain 150,000 to 160,000 clones, around 89% of them singletons. General study points: Spike-specific TCR repertoires showed rising breadth and depth after two AZD1222 doses. The donor group comprised mostly white British people and more females; the analysis possibly underestimated clonal diversity. Across spike, vaccine-associated CD4 TCRs were found, dominant at 160-218 and 743-854.

A remark on this clone: The antigen is not known.

Sequenced material: peripheral blood, taken on day 0 of AZD1222 vaccination. The gene calls are TRBV28 and TRBJ1-5; D unclear. The source of this sequence is an adult in good health. DNA for the CDR3: TGTGCCAGCAGTCCCCGTTTGTATAGCAATCAGCCCCAGCATTTT. This translates into CASSPRLYSNQPQHF. Supplemented by reference TRBV28 and TRBJ1-5, the full variable domain reads DVKVTQSSRYLVKRTGEKVFLECVQDMDHENMFWYRQDPGLGLRLIYFSYDVKMKEKGDIPEGYSVSREKKERFSLILESASTNQTSMYLCASSPRLYSNQPQHFGDGTRLSIL.